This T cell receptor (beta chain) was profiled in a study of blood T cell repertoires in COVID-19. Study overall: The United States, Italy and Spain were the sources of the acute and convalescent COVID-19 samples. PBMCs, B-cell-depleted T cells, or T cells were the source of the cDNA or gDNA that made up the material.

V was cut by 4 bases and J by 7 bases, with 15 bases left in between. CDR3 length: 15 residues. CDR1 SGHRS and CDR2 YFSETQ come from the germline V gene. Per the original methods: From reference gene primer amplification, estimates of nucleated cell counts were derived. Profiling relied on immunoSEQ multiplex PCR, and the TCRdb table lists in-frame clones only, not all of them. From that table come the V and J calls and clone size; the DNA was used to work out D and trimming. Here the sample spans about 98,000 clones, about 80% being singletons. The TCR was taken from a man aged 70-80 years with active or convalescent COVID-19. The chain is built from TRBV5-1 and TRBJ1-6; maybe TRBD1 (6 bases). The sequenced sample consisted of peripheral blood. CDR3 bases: TGCGCCAGCAGCCCCGCGGGGGCCCAGAATTCACCCCTCCACTTT. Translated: CASSPAGAQNSPLHF.